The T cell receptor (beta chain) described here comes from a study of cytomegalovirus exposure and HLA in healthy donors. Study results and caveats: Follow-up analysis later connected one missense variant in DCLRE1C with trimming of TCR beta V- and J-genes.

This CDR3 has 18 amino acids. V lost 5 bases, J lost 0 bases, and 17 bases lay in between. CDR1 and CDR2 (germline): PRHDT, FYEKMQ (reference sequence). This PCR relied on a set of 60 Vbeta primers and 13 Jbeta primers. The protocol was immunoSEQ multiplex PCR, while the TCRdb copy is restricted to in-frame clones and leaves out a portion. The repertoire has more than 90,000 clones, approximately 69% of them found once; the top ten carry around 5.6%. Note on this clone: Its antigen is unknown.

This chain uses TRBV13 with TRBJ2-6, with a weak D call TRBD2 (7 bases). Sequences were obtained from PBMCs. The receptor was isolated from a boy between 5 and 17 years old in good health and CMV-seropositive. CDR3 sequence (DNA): TGTGCCAGCAGCCTGGGGAGGGGGACAATCTCTGGGGCCAACGTCCTGACTTTC. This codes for CASSLGRGTISGANVLTF.